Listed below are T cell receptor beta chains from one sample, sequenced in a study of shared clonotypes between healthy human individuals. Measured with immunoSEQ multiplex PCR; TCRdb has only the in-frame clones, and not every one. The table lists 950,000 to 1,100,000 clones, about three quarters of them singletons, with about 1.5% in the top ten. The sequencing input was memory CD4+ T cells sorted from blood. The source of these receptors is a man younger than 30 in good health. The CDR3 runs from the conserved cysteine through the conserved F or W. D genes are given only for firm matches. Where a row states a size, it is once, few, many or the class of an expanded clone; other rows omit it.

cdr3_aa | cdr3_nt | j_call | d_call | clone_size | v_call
CASSLSDYEQYF | TGTGCCAGCAGCTTATCAGATTACGAGCAGTACTTC | TRBJ2-7 | - | - | TRBV7-2
CASSQYPGQEAFF | TGCGCCAGCAGCCAGTATCCGGGACAAGAAGCTTTCTTT | TRBJ1-1 | - | - | TRBV4-3
CASSSGTGNTEAFF | TGCGCCAGCAGCTCTGGCACAGGCAACACTGAAGCTTTCTTT | TRBJ1-1 | - | - | TRBV5-1
CASSLDSGVADTQYF | TGTGCCAGCAGCTTAGACAGCGGAGTAGCAGATACGCAGTATTTT | TRBJ2-3 | - | - | TRBV7-2
CASSLGLAGVGEQYF | TGTGCCAGCAGCTTAGGACTAGCGGGAGTCGGCGAGCAGTACTTC | TRBJ2-7 | TRBD2 | once | TRBV11-3
CASSYSGRGNQPQHF | TGTGCCAGCAGTTACTCTGGTAGGGGCAATCAGCCCCAGCATTTT | TRBJ1-5 | - | - | TRBV6-5
CASSHVEQYF | TGTGCCAGCAGCCATGTCGAGCAGTACTTC | TRBJ2-7 | - | - | TRBV11-2
CASSFGQSFQETQYF | TGTGCCAGCAGTTTTGGTCAGTCTTTTCAAGAGACCCAGTACTTC | TRBJ2-5 | - | - | TRBV27
CASSLAAGRKLFF | TGTGCCAGCAGCTTAGCGGCGGGGAGAAAACTGTTTTTT | TRBJ1-4 | - | few | TRBV7-9
CASSKCGVPTCDTQYF | TGTGCCAGCAGCAAATGCGGGGTTCCTACATGCGATACGCAGTATTTT | TRBJ2-3 | - | few | TRBV21-1
CASSGTGRPYNEQFF | TGTGCCAGCAGCGGGACAGGGCGTCCCTACAATGAGCAGTTCTTC | TRBJ2-1 | TRBD1 | - | TRBV7-2
CASRGRQVLKDEQFF | TGTGCCAGCAGGGGAAGACAGGTCTTAAAGGATGAGCAGTTCTTC | TRBJ2-1 | - | few | TRBV6-5
CSVESAEAFF | TGCAGCGTTGAAAGTGCCGAAGCTTTCTTT | TRBJ1-1 | - | - | TRBV29-1
CASSATGVAKNIQYF | TGTGCCAGCAGTGCCACAGGGGTAGCCAAAAACATTCAGTACTTC | TRBJ2-4 | TRBD1 | once | TRBV28
CAWSLMGQANEKLFF | TGTGCCTGGAGCCTCATGGGACAGGCCAATGAAAAACTGTTTTTT | TRBJ1-4 | TRBD1 | few | TRBV30
CASSLYTAGDTQYF | TGTGCCAGCAGCTTATATACGGCGGGAGATACGCAGTATTTT | TRBJ2-3 | - | - | TRBV13
CAISGHTGELFF | TGTGCCATCAGTGGTCACACCGGGGAGCTGTTTTTT | TRBJ2-2 | - | - | TRBV10-3
CASSRTSGSRGYEQYF | TGTGCCAGCAGCCGGACTAGCGGGAGTAGGGGCTACGAGCAGTACTTC | TRBJ2-7 | TRBD2 | - | TRBV5-6
CASSQSDKVEAFF | TGTGCCAGCAGCCAATCGGATAAGGTTGAAGCTTTCTTT | TRBJ1-1 | - | few | TRBV4-2
CASSRVGREGDTQYF | TGTGCCAGCAGCCGAGTAGGGCGGGAGGGCGATACGCAGTATTTT | TRBJ2-3 | TRBD2 | - | TRBV7-2
CASSLSPSGNHEQFF | TGTGCCAGCAGCTTAAGTCCTAGCGGGAACCATGAGCAGTTCTTC | TRBJ2-1 | TRBD2 | - | TRBV7-2
CASSLVGRWADTQYF | TGCGCCAGCAGCTTGGTAGGGAGGTGGGCAGATACGCAGTATTTT | TRBJ2-3 | - | - | TRBV5-1
CASSGGFDEQFF | TGCGCCAGCTCCGGGGGTTTCGATGAGCAGTTCTTC | TRBJ2-1 | - | - | TRBV10-1
CASSRGTELTDTQYF | TGTGCCAGCAGCCGAGGGACGGAACTCACAGATACGCAGTATTTT | TRBJ2-3 | - | - | TRBV5-4
CASKQGQVTDTQYF | TGCGCCAGCAAACAGGGTCAGGTAACAGATACGCAGTATTTT | TRBJ2-3 | - | few | TRBV5-1
CASSQVVTSGVIETQYF | TGCGCCAGCAGCCAAGTGGTAACTAGCGGGGTCATAGAGACCCAGTACTTC | TRBJ2-5 | TRBD2 | - | TRBV4-1
CASGGAQLSYNSPLHF | TGTGCCAGTGGGGGTGCCCAACTCTCCTATAATTCACCCCTCCACTTT | TRBJ1-6 | - | - | TRBV2
CASSYGDSGSPLHF | TGTGCCAGCAGTTACGGGGACAGCGGTTCACCCCTCCACTTT | TRBJ1-6 | TRBD1 | - | TRBV6-5
CASRAGGGADTQYF | TGTGCCAGCAGGGCGGGAGGAGGGGCAGATACGCAGTATTTT | TRBJ2-3 | TRBD2 | once | TRBV5-4
CASSPREGGYEQYF | TGCGCCAGCAGCCCCCGGGAAGGGGGCTACGAGCAGTACTTC | TRBJ2-7 | - | - | TRBV5-1
CASSPSGMPYTEAFF | TGTGCCAGCAGCCCGAGCGGCATGCCGTACACTGAAGCTTTCTTT | TRBJ1-1 | - | - | TRBV9
CAWGGSGFSYNEQFF | TGTGCCTGGGGGGGGAGCGGTTTCTCCTACAATGAGCAGTTCTTC | TRBJ2-1 | - | - | TRBV30
CASSPGTTDTQYF | TGTGCCAGCTCACCAGGCACCACAGATACGCAGTATTTT | TRBJ2-3 | - | - | TRBV18
CASSPPRFDTQYF | TGTGCCAGCTCACCACCGCGATTTGATACGCAGTATTTT | TRBJ2-3 | - | - | TRBV18
CASSLTSGSTDTQYF | TGTGCCAGTAGTTTGACTAGCGGGAGCACAGATACGCAGTATTTT | TRBJ2-3 | TRBD2 | - | TRBV19
CASSLGGEQFF | TGTGCCAGCAGCTTAGGGGGTGAGCAGTTCTTC | TRBJ2-1 | - | - | TRBV11-2
CASSVQATDTQYF | TGTGCCAGCAGCGTGCAGGCCACAGATACGCAGTATTTT | TRBJ2-3 | - | - | TRBV9
CASSIERYRGTYEQYF | TGTGCCAGTAGTATAGAAAGATACAGGGGCACCTACGAGCAGTACTTC | TRBJ2-7 | TRBD1 | - | TRBV19
CASSLGAGPSYEQYF | TGTGCCAGCAGCTTAGGAGCGGGACCATCCTACGAGCAGTACTTC | TRBJ2-7 | TRBD2 | once | TRBV7-6
CASRGSYGYTF | TGTGCCTCGCGGGGCAGCTATGGCTACACCTTC | TRBJ1-2 | - | - | TRBV6-5